A selection of T cell receptor beta chains follows, all from one sample in a study of cytomegalovirus exposure and HLA in healthy donors. Assay: immunoSEQ multiplex PCR; the TCRdb copy retains only in-frame clones and omits some. The table has some 120,000 clones, approximately 10% seen once. Sequencing input: PBMCs. All receptors come from a young woman in good health and CMV-seropositive. The CDR3 runs from the conserved cysteine through the conserved F or W. The D gene is left open where the match is weak. Not all rows give a size; the values are once, few, many and, for expanded clones, a class.

V gene	J gene	D gene	clone size	CDR3 protein	CDR3 DNA
TRBV10-3	TRBJ1-4	-	few	CAISRGGDEKLFF	TGTGCCATCTCCAGGGGCGGAGATGAAAAACTGTTTTTT
TRBV14	TRBJ1-3	-	-	CASSYSSTIYF	TGTGCCAGCAGCTACTCCTCCACCATATATTTT
TRBV28	TRBJ1-2	-	-	CASSSLMLRGSDGYTF	TGTGCCAGCAGTTCCTTAATGCTTCGGGGATCGGATGGCTACACCTTC
TRBV19	TRBJ2-1	TRBD2	-	CASRTSDYNEQFF	TGTGCCAGTCGGACTAGCGACTACAATGAGCAGTTCTTC
TRBV27	TRBJ2-7	-	few	CASSSRREIYEQYF	TGTGCCAGCAGTTCCCGTCGGGAGATCTACGAGCAGTACTTC
TRBV5-1	TRBJ1-2	-	-	CASSLGTVNYGYTF	TGCGCCAGCAGCTTGGGGACAGTGAACTATGGCTACACCTTC
TRBV6-6	TRBJ1-1	TRBD1	few	CASSSSTGESAEAFF	TGTGCCAGCAGTTCCTCGACAGGGGAGTCCGCTGAAGCTTTCTTT
TRBV7-8	TRBJ2-3	-	-	CASTPTGITSTDTQYF	TGTGCCAGCACCCCTACGGGGATTACTAGCACAGATACGCAGTATTTT
TRBV29-1	TRBJ1-2	-	-	CSVVDSGYTF	TGCAGCGTCGTTGACAGCGGCTACACCTTC
TRBV19	TRBJ2-5	TRBD2	-	CASSGLAGETQYF	TGTGCCAGTAGTGGACTAGCGGGAGAGACCCAGTACTTC
TRBV7-8	TRBJ1-1	-	-	CASSRGSTEAFF	TGTGCCAGCAGTAGGGGAAGCACTGAAGCTTTCTTT
TRBV10-3	TRBJ2-4	-	-	CAIRDTKNIQYF	TGTGCCATCAGGGACACCAAAAACATTCAGTACTTC
TRBV18	TRBJ1-2	TRBD1	once	CASSPGTGFTASNYGYTF	TGTGCCAGCTCACCAGGGACAGGGTTTACCGCGTCTAACTATGGCTACACCTTC
TRBV4-1	TRBJ1-3	-	-	CASSQVWTAVIDFVFNTIYF	TGCGCCAGCAGCCAAGTCTGGACAGCAGTTATAGACTTCGTCTTCAACACCATATATTTT
TRBV25-1	TRBJ1-2	TRBD1	few	CASSASDRVNYGYTF	TGTGCCAGCAGCGCATCGGACAGGGTGAACTATGGCTACACCTTC
TRBV7-9	TRBJ2-3	TRBD2	-	CASSPGTSGGVPQYF	TGTGCCAGCAGCCCAGGGACTAGCGGGGGGGTGCCGCAGTATTTT
TRBV30	TRBJ1-2	TRBD1	few	CAWSTGTAGGLYGYTF	TGTGCCTGGAGTACCGGGACAGCCGGGGGCTTGTATGGCTACACCTTC
TRBV30	TRBJ1-2	-	few	CAWSVTEGSYYGYPF	TGTGCCTGGAGTGTAACCGAGGGATCTTACTATGGCTACCCCTTC
TRBV6-5	TRBJ2-1	TRBD2	few	CASSYSSSGRYNEQFF	TGTGCCAGCAGTTACTCGAGTAGCGGGAGATACAATGAGCAGTTCTTC
TRBV5-1	TRBJ2-5	-	-	CASSHLGGVQETQYF	TGCGCCAGCAGCCATCTCGGAGGGGTCCAAGAGACCCAGTACTTC
TRBV12-2	TRBJ1-1	-	few	CASRLPVVGGTEAFF	TGTGCAAGTCGCCTCCCAGTGGTCGGAGGCACTGAAGCTTTCTTT
TRBV5-1	TRBJ2-7	TRBD2	-	CASSLASGRSYEQYF	TGCGCCAGCAGCTTGGCTAGCGGGCGTTCCTACGAGCAGTACTTC
TRBV30	TRBJ2-7	TRBD2	-	CAWMMGGTTLYEQYF	TGTGCCTGGATGATGGGGGGGACTACCCTCTACGAGCAGTACTTC
TRBV28	TRBJ2-1	-	few	CASSPRPGRQGGLGSYNEQFF	TGTGCCAGCAGTCCAAGGCCAGGTCGGCAGGGGGGCTTAGGCTCCTACAATGAGCAGTTCTTC
TRBV13	TRBJ1-1	-	few	CASSLADSLNTEAFF	TGTGCCAGCAGCTTAGCTGACAGCCTGAACACTGAAGCTTTCTTT
TRBV7-2	TRBJ1-3	-	few	CASSLSILLGGNTIYF	TGTGCCAGCAGCTTATCAATCCTCCTAGGAGGAAACACCATATATTTT
TRBV4-1	TRBJ2-7	-	few	CASSQRGGNYEQYF	TGCGCCAGCAGCCAAAGGGGCGGCAACTACGAGCAGTACTTC
TRBV7-3	TRBJ1-1	-	few	CASSLIGAGRTEAFF	TGTGCCAGCAGCTTAATAGGGGCGGGGCGGACTGAAGCTTTCTTT
TRBV9	TRBJ1-1	TRBD1	few	CASSVGGTGGANTEAFF	TGTGCCAGCAGCGTAGGGGGGACAGGAGGGGCGAACACTGAAGCTTTCTTT
TRBV30	TRBJ2-7	TRBD2	-	CAWTSGGSYEQYF	TGTGCCTGGACTAGCGGGGGTTCCTACGAGCAGTACTTC
TRBV29-1	TRBJ2-1	TRBD2	few	CSVLERDYEQFF	TGCAGCGTTCTAGAGCGGGATTATGAGCAGTTCTTC
TRBV29-1	TRBJ1-1	-	-	CSVDSTGDTEAFF	TGCAGCGTTGACTCGACAGGCGACACTGAAGCTTTCTTT
TRBV18	TRBJ2-3	TRBD2	-	CASSPNTGLAGPADTQYF	TGTGCCAGCTCACCTAATACCGGACTAGCGGGACCCGCAGATACGCAGTATTTT
TRBV9	TRBJ2-1	-	-	CASSVSSGSYNEQFF	TGTGCCAGCAGCGTAAGTAGCGGCTCCTACAATGAGCAGTTCTTC
TRBV7-2	TRBJ2-2	-	few	CASSLGGFGELFF	TGTGCCAGCAGCTTAGGAGGTTTCGGGGAGCTGTTTTTT
TRBV27	TRBJ2-7	-	-	CASSYRTASYEQYF	TGTGCCAGCAGTTACCGGACTGCCTCCTACGAGCAGTACTTC
TRBV27	TRBJ2-1	TRBD2	few	CASQRGTRGSYNEQFF	TGTGCCAGCCAGAGAGGGACTAGAGGTTCCTACAATGAGCAGTTCTTC
TRBV7-3	TRBJ2-7	TRBD2	few	CASSSGLAGDEQYF	TGTGCCAGCAGCTCCGGACTAGCGGGAGACGAGCAGTACTTC
TRBV30	TRBJ2-5	-	few	CAWSGGPPETQYF	TGTGCCTGGAGCGGAGGACCCCCGGAGACCCAGTACTTC